This TCR beta chain was recorded in a study of CD8+ T cells in alopecia areata. Study-wide background: Treated patients were dosed with oral tofacitinib, taking 5 to 10 mg twice daily. General study results and limits: Lesional scalp displayed greater clonality than normal scalp, most notably in alopecia totalis/universalis.

Extraction and reverse transcription of RNA yielded cDNA as the sequencing template. Repertoires were generated with immunoSEQ multiplex PCR, while TCRdb's copy carries only in-frame clones and drops some. Found here are about 12,000 clones, roughly 56% of them singletons; the top ten hold approximately 13%. The CDR3 has 16 amino acids. CDR1 and CDR2 (germline): SGHRS, YFSETQ. The trim removed 4 bases at V and 2 bases at J, leaving 6 bases unmatched. Peripheral blood and lesional scalp punch biopsies were taken from alopecia areata patients. This clone was counted between two and nine times. Its target is unknown.

The origin of this receptor is a human donor with alopecia areata. The sample consisted of skin. V gene TRBV5-1 combines with J gene TRBJ2-3; TRBD2 aligns across 11 bases. In nucleotides, the CDR3 is TGCGCCAGCAGCCCCCTAGCGGGGGGCGTCACAGATACGCAGTATTTT. It yields the protein CASSPLAGGVTDTQYF.